Each of the 2 T cell receptor beta chains below was sequenced from the same sample in a study of blood T cell repertoires in COVID-19. Using immunoSEQ multiplex PCR, the repertoire was profiled, and TCRdb retains in-frame clones only, with some absent. This sample has some 340,000 clones; more than 85% occur once, and the top ten carry 3.5% to 5%. Sequencing was done on a sample of PBMCs or T cells enriched from blood (not recorded which). All receptors derive from a woman aged 25 to 39 who had been exposed to COVID-19.

In DNA form, the CDR3 reads TGTGCCAGCAGCTTGCCCGGGACTAACCTCCAGTACTTC. Encoded protein: CASSLPGTNLQYF. This sequence joins TRBV7-2 and TRBJ2-5; 7 bases fit TRBD2. The CDR3 extends over 13 amino acids. Trimming at V came to 3 bases and at J to 10 bases, leaving 8 bases not matched to a gene. CDR1 SGHTA and CDR2 FQGNSA come from the germline V gene.

V usage is TRBV6-5 and J usage is TRBJ1-1, with 10 bases that match TRBD1. The CDR3 is 12 residues long. The V and J ends lost 5 bases and 11 bases, in that order; junction bases with no gene match: 5. Germline CDR1 MNHEY, CDR2 SVGAGI. The CDR3 reads CASSTPGQGAFF. The CDR3 bases are TGTGCCAGCAGTACACCGGGACAGGGGGCTTTCTTT.